This TCR beta chain stems from a study of blood T cell repertoires in COVID-19 (TCRdb year 2020). In terms of the full investigation: The collaborator samples originated in the United States, Italy and Spain and spanned the acute and convalescent phases of COVID-19. Deeply sampled blood TCRbeta repertoires from subjects exposed to, actively infected with, or recovered from COVID-19 were included in the dataset. The repertoires were released in a freely available public database meant as a resource for research on the immune response to SARS-CoV-2. HLA class I and class II types, where available, came from metadata supplied by the sample provider rather than from assay-based typing. The prospective study material was composed of cDNA or gDNA derived from T cells, B-cell-depleted T cells, or PBMCs. The samples were drawn from the first 160 participants of the ongoing ImmuneRACE study and from some 1,300 subjects provided by 6 global collaborators. Nearly every sample came with metadata listing a de-identified subject ID, COVID-19 status, age in years and sex.

This clone was recorded a few times. The target of this receptor is not known. No base quality information exists; no much larger clone differs at one position. Spanning cysteine to phenylalanine, the CDR3 consists of 13 amino acids. Kept here is only the CDR3 DNA, which spans 39 bases and is read in frame from base 1. Trimming takes 6 bases from V and 6 bases from J, and the germline ends sit 14 bases apart. The CDR1 and CDR2 encoded by the germline V gene are MNHEY and SVGAGI. A second Seattle source provided samples from volunteer blood donors who had recovered from COVID-19. Whole blood was collected in K2EDTA tubes by collaborating institutions according to the institutions' own protocols. For TCRbeta analysis, collaborators shipped samples as frozen whole blood, isolated PBMCs, or DNA extracted from either of those sample types. The immunoSEQ Assay, a bias-controlled multiplex PCR, was used to amplify TCRbeta CDR3 regions from genomic DNA. In the paper's pipeline: Nucleated cell counts per sample were estimated from amplification of reference gene primers within the assay. To quantify the absolute abundance of each unique TCRbeta CDR3 rearrangement, sequence reads were collapsed and filtered. Productive Simpson clonality was computed per sample as the square root of Simpson's diversity index over productive rearrangements. TCRdb mirrors the immuneACCESS table, restricted to in-frame sequences. Some clones are absent from its copies; in checked studies, under half trace to an unresolved V gene, and the reason for the others is unknown. Clone size and the V and J calls come from that table; the DNA yielded D and trimming. In this sample the table shows 170,000 or so clones, 87% of which occur a single time. The ten largest clonotypes hold about 1% of the sample.

Overall study outcomes, separate from this receptor: Clinical and demographic metadata were provided uncurated, with the amount varying by source and participant.

This TCR came from a woman under 30 who had recovered from COVID-19. The chain couples TRBV6-5 to TRBJ1-1, and possibly TRBD1, on 6 matching bases. Sequences were obtained from peripheral blood. The DNA sequence is as follows: TGTGCCAGCAGCCCCCCTGAGGGGGCTGAAGCTTTCTTT. This translates into CASSPPEGAEAFF.